This TCR beta chain comes out of a study of cytomegalovirus exposure and HLA in healthy donors. The study's findings and limits: It has been reported that TCR beta sequences accurately predicted the HLA-A and HLA-B alleles of most subjects. The dataset shows that most TCR sequences were rare, while some public TCRs occurred in many donors.

This CDR3 region has 14 residues. Germline CDR1 and CDR2: MRHNA and SNTAGT. The ends lost 1 base at V and 4 bases at J; junction bases unmatched: 3. As regards this clone: Its target is unknown.

The PCR ran on 60 Vbeta and 13 Jbeta primers. Repertoires were generated with immunoSEQ multiplex PCR, while TCRdb's copy carries only in-frame clones and drops some. The data contain hundreds of thousands of clones, more than 60% of them singletons. Sample: PBMCs. The source of this sequence is a girl aged 2 to 10 in good health and CMV-seronegative. This chain links TRBV6-4 with TRBJ1-2, with TRBD1 matching 7 bases. CDR3 DNA: TGTGCCAGCAGTGACTTAGGGGGCGGCTATGGCTACACCTTC. Residues: CASSDLGGGYGYTF.